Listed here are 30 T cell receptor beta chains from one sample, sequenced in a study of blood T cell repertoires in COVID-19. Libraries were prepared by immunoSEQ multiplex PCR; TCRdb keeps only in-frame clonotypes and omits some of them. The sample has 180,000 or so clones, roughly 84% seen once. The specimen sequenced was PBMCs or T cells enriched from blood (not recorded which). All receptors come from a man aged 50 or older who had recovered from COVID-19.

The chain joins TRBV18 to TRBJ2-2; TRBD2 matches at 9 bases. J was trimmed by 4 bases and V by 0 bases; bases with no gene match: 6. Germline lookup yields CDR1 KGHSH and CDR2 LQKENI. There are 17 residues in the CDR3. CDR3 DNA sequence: TGTGCCAGCTCACCACCGGGGCTAGCGGGGCCCACCGGGGAGCTGTTTTTT. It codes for CASSPPGLAGPTGELFF.

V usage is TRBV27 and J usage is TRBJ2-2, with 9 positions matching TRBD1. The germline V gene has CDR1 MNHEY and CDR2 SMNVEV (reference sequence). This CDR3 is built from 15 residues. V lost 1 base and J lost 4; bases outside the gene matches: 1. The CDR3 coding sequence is TGTGCCAGCAGTTTATGGACAGGGGTCACCGGGGAGCTGTTTTTT. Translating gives CASSLWTGVTGELFF.

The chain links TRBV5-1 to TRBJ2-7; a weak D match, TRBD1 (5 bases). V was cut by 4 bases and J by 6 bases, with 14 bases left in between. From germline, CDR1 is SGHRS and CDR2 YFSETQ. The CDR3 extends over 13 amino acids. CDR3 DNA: TGCGCCAGCAGCGTTAGGGGCCTACGCGAGCAGTACTTC. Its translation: CASSVRGLREQYF.

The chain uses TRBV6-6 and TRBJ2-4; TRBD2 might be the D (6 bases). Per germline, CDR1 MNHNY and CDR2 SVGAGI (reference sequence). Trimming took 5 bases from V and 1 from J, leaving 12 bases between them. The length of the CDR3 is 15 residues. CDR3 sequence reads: CASSNRGTAKNIQYF. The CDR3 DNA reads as TGTGCCAGCAGTAACCGGGGGACGGCCAAAAACATTCAGTACTTC.

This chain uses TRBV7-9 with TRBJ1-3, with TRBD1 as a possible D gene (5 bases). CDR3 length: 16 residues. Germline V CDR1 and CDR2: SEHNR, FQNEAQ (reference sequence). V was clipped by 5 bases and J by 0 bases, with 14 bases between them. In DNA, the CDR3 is TGTGCCAGCAGCCCCGGGGGACTCAACTCTGGAAACACCATATATTTT. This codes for CASSPGGLNSGNTIYF. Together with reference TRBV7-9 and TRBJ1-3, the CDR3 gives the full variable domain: DTGVSQNPRHKITKRGQNVTFRCDPISEHNRLYWYRQTLGQGPEFLTYFQNEAQLEKSRLLSDRFSAERPKGSFSTLEIQRTEQGDSAMYLCASSPGGLNSGNTIYFGEGSWLTVV.

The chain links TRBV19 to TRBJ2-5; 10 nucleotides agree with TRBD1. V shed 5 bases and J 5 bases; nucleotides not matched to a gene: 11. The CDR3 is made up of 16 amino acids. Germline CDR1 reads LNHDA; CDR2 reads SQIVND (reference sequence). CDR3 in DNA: TGTGCCAGTAGTCCCACCGACAGGGGGCGGAGGGAGACCCAGTACTTC. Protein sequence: CASSPTDRGRRETQYF.

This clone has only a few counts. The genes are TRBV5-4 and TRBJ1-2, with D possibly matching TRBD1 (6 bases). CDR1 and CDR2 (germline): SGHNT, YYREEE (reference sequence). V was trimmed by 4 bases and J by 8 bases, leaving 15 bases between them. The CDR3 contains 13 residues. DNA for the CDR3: TGTGCCAGCAGCAAAAGAACTACAGGGGGCTACACCTTC. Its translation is CASSKRTTGGYTF.

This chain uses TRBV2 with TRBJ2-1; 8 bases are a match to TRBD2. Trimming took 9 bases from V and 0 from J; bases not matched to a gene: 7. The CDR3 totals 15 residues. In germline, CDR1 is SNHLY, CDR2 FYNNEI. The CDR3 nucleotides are TGTGCCAGTACTACCGGGACTAGCTCCTACAATGAGCAGTTCTTC. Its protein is CASTTGTSSYNEQFF. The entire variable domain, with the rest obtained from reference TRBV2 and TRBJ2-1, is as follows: EPEVTQTPSHQVTQMGQEVILRCVPISNHLYFYWYRQILGQKVEFLVSFYNNEISEKSEIFDDQFSVERPDGSNFTLKIRSTKLEDSAMYFCASTTGTSSYNEQFFGPGTRLTVL.

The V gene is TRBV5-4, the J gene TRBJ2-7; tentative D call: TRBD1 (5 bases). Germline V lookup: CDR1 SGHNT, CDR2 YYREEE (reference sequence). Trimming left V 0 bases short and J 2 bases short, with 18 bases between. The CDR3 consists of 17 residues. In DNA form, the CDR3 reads TGTGCCAGCAGCTTGGCCGGTGGGGCAGGGTCTCCCTACGAGCAGTACTTC. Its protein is CASSLAGGAGSPYEQYF.

CDR3 nucleotide sequence: TGTGCCAGCAGTTTAGACAGTGGGGATGAGCAGTTCTTC. It is translated as CASSLDSGDEQFF. The V call is TRBV2, the J call TRBJ2-1, with D possibly being TRBD1 (5 bases). CDR1 and CDR2 (germline): SNHLY, FYNNEI. The CDR3 is 13 residues long. V lost 5 bases and J 8 bases, leaving 13 bases between the germline ends. Using reference TRBV2 and TRBJ2-1 for the parts outside the CDR3, the full variable domain is EPEVTQTPSHQVTQMGQEVILRCVPISNHLYFYWYRQILGQKVEFLVSFYNNEISEKSEIFDDQFSVERPDGSNFTLKIRSTKLEDSAMYFCASSLDSGDEQFFGPGTRLTVL.

The CDR3 here is CASSRRTADNYGYTF. CDR3 DNA sequence: TGCGCCAGCAGCCGCCGGACAGCTGATAACTATGGCTACACCTTC. The gene calls are TRBV4-1 and TRBJ1-2; a weak D match, TRBD1 (6 bases). The V end lost 4 bases, the J end lost 1 base, and 13 bases lay between the germline ends. Per the germline V gene, CDR1 is MGHRA and CDR2 is YSYEKL. CDR3 length equals 15 residues.

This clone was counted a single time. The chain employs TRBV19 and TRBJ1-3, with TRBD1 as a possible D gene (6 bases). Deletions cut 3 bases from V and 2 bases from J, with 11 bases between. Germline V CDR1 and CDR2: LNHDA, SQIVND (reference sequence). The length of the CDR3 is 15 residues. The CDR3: CASSIWGLTGNTIYF. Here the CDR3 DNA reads TGTGCCAGTAGTATTTGGGGGCTAACTGGAAACACCATATATTTT.

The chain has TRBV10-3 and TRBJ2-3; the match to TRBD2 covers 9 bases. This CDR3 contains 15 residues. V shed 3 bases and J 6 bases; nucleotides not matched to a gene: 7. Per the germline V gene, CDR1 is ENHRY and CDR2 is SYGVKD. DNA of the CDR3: TGTGCCATCAGTGAACGCGGGGGGGGGCTGGATACGCAGTATTTT. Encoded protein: CAISERGGGLDTQYF.

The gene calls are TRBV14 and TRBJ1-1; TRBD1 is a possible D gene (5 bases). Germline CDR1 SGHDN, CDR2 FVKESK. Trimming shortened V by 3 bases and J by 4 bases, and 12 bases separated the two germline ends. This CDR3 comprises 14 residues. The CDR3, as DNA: TGTGCCAGCAGCCACCGGACACGAGGCACTGAAGCTTTCTTT. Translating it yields CASSHRTRGTEAFF.

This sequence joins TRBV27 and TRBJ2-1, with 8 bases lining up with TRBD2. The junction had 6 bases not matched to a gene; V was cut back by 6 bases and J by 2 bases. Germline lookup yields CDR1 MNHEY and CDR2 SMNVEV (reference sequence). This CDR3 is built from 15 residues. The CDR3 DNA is TGTGCCAGCAGACCCGGGGGGGCACCCTACAATGAGCAGTTCTTC. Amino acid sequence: CASRPGGAPYNEQFF.

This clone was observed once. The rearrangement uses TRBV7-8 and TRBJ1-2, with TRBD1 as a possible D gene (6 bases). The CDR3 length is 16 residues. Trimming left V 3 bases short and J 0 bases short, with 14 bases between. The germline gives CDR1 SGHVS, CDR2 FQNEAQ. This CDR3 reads CASSFFGGQPNYGYTF. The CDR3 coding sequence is TGTGCCAGCAGCTTTTTTGGCGGACAGCCTAACTATGGCTACACCTTC.

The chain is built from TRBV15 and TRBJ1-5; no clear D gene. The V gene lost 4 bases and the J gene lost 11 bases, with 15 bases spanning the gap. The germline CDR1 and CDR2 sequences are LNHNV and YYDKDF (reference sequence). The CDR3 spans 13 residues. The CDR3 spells CATSNDPGWAQHF. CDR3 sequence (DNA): TGTGCCACCAGCAATGACCCCGGGTGGGCCCAGCATTTT.

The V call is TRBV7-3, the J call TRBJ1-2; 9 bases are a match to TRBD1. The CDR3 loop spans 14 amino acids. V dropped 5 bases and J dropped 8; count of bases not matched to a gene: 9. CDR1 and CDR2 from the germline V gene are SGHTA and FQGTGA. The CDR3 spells CASSIGQGIQGYTF. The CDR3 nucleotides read TGTGCCAGCAGCATCGGACAGGGGATTCAGGGCTACACCTTC. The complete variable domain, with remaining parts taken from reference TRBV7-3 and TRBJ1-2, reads GAGVSQTPSNKVTEKGKYVELRCDPISGHTALYWYRQSLGQGPEFLIYFQGTGAADDSGLPNDRFFAVRPEGSVSTLKIQRTERGDSAVYLCASSIGQGIQGYTFGSGTRLTVV.

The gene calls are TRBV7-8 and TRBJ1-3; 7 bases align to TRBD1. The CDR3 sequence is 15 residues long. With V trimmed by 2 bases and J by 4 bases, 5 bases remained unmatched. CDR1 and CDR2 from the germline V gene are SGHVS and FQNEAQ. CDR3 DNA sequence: TGTGCCAGCAGCTTACTAAAGGGGGCGGGAAACACCATATATTTT. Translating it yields CASSLLKGAGNTIYF.

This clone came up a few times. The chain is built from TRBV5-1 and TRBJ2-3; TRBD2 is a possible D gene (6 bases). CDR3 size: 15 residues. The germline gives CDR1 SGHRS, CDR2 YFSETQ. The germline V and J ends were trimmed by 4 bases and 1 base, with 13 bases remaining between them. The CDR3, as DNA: TGCGCCAGCAGCCGAAGCGGGCCGGGCACAGATACGCAGTATTTT. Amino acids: CASSRSGPGTDTQYF.

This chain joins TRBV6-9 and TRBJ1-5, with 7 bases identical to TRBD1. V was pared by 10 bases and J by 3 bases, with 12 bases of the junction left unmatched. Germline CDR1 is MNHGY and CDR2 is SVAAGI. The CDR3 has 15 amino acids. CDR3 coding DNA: TGTGCCACCCAAAGGGGGCGCATCTCCAATCAGCCCCAGCATTTT. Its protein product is CATQRGRISNQPQHF.

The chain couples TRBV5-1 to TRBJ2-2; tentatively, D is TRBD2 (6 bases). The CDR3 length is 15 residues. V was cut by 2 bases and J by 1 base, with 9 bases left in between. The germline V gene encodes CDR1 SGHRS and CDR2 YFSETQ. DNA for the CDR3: TGCGCCAGCAGCTTTGGGCGGGGGAACACCGGGGAGCTGTTTTTT. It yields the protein CASSFGRGNTGELFF.

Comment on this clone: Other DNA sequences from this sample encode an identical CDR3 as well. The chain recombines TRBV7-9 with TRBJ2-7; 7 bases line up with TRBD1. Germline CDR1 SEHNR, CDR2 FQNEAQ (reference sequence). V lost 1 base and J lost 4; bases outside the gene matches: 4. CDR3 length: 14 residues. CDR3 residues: CASSLGTGVYEQYF. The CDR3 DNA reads TGTGCCAGCAGCTTAGGGACAGGCGTTTACGAGCAGTACTTC.

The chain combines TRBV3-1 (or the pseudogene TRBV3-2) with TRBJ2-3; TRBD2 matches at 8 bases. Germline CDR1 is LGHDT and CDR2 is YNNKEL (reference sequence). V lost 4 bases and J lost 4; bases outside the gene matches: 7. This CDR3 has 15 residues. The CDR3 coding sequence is TGTGCCAGCAGCCGGGCGCGGGGGGCGGCAGATACGCAGTATTTT. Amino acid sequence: CASSRARGAADTQYF.

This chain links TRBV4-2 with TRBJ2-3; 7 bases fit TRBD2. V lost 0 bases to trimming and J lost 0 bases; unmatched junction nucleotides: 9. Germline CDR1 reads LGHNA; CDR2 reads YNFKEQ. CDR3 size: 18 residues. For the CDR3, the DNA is TGTGCCAGCAGCCAAGAGGGACGACAGCGGGGTAGCACAGATACGCAGTATTTT. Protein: CASSQEGRQRGSTDTQYF.

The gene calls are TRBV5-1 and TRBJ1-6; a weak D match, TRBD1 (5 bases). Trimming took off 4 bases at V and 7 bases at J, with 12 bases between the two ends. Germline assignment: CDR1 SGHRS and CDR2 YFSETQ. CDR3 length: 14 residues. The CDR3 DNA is TGCGCCAGCAGCGCCTCTAGGGGCAATTCACCCCTCCACTTT. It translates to CASSASRGNSPLHF.

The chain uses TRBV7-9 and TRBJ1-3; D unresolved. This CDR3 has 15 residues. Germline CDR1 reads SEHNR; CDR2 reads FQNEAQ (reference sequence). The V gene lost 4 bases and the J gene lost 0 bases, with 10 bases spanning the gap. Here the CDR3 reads CASSSTESSGNTIYF. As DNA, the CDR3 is TGTGCCAGCAGCTCTACTGAGAGCTCTGGAAACACCATATATTTT.

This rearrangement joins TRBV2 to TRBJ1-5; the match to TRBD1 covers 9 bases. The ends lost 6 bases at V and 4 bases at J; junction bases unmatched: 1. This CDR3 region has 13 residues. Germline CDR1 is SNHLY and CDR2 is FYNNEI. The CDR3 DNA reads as TGTGCCAGCAGACAGGGGGCAAATCAGCCCCAGCATTTT. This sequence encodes CASRQGANQPQHF.

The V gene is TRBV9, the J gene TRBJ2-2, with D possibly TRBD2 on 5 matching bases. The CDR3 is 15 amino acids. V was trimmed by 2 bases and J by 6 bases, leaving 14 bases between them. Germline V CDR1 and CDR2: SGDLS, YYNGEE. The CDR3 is CASSVAEVPAGELFF. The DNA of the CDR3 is TGTGCCAGCAGCGTGGCGGAGGTTCCAGCCGGGGAGCTGTTTTTT.

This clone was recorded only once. For the CDR3, the DNA is TGTGCCAGTAAGAACTTCGGGACAGCTAACACCGGGGAGCTGTTTTTT. Protein sequence: CASKNFGTANTGELFF. The V call is TRBV19, the J call TRBJ2-2; TRBD1 agrees at 7 bases. This CDR3 region has 16 residues. Trimming cost V 7 bases and J 2 bases; bases outside gene matches: 10. Germline CDR1 reads LNHDA; CDR2 reads SQIVND (reference sequence).